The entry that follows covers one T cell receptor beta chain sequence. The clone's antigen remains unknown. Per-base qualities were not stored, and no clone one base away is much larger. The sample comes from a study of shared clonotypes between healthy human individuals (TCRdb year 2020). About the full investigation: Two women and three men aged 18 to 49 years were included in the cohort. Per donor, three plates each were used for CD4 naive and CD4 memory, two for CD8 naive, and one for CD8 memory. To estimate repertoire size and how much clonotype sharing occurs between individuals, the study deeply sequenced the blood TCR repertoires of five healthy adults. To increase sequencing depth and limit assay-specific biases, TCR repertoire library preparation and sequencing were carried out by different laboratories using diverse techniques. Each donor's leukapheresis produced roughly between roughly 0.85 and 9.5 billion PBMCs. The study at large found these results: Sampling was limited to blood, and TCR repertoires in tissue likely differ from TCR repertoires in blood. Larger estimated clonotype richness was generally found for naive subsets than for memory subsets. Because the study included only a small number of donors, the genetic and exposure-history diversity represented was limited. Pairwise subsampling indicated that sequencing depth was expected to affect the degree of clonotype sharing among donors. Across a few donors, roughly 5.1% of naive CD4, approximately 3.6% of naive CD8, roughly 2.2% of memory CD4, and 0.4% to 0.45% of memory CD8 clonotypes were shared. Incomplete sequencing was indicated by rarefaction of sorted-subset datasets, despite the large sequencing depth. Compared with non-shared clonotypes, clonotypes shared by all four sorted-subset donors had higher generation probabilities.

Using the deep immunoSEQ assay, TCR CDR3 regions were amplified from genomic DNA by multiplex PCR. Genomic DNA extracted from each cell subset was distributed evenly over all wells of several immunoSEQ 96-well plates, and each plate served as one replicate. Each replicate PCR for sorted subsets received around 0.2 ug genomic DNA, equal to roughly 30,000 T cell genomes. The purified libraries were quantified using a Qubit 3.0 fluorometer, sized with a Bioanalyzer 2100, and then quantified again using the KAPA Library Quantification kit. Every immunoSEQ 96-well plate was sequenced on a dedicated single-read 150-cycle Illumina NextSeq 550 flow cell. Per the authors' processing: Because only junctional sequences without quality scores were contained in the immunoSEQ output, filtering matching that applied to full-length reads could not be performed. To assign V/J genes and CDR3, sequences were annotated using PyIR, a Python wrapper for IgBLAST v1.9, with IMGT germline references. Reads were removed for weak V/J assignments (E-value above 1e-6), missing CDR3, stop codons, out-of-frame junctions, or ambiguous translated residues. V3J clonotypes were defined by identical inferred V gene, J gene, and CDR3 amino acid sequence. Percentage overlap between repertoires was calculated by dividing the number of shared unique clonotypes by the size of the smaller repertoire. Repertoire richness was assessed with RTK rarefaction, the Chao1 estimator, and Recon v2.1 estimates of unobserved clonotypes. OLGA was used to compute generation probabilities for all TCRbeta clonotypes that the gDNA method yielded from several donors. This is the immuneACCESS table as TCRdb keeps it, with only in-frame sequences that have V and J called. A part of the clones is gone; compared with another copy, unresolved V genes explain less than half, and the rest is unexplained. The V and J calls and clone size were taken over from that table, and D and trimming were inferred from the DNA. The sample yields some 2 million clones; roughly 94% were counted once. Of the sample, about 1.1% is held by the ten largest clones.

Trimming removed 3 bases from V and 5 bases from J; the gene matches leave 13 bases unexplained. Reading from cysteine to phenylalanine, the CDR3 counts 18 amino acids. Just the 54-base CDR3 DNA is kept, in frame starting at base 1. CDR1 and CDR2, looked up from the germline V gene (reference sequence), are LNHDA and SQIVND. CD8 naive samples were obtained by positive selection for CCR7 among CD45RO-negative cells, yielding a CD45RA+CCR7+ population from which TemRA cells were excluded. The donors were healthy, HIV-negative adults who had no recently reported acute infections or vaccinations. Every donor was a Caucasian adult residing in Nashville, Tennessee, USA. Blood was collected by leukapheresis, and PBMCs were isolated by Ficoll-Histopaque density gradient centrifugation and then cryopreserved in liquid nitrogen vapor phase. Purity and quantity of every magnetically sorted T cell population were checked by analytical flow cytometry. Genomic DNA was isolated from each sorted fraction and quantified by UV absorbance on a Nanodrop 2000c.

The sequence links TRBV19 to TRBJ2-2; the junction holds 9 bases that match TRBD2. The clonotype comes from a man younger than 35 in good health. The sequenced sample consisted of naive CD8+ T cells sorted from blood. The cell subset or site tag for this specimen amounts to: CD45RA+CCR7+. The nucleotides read TGTGCCAGTAGTATTTTCCCGGGGCGGGAGGGCCCAACCGGGGAGCTGTTTTTT. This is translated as CASSIFPGREGPTGELFF.